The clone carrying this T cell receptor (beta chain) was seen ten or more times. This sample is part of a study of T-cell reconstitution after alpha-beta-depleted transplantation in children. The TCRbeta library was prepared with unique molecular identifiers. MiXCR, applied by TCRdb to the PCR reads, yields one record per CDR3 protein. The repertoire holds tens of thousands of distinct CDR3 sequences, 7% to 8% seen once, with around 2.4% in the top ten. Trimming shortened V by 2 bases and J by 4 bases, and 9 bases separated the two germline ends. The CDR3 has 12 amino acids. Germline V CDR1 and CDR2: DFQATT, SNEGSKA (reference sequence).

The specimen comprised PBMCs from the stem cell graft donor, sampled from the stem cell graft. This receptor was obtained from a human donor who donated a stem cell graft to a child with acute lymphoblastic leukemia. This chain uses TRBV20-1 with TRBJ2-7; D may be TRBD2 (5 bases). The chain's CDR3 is CSARPGSYEQYF. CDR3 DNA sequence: TGCAGTGCTAGACCTGGGAGTTACGAGCAGTACTTC.